Each of the 23 T cell receptor beta chains below was sequenced from the same sample in a study of blood T cells in healthy people across ages. PCR was performed a second time for about 7 to 12 cycles using a sample-barcoded 5' primer and a J-beta primer mix. In TCRdb, the 5' RACE reads were re-called with MiXCR into one record per CDR3 protein. This sample has some 1.1 million distinct CDR3 sequences; around two fifths occur once, and the top ten carry 10% to 15%. The specimen was blood. The receptor set was obtained from a man in his late teens or twenties in good health.

This chain joins TRBV20-1 and TRBJ2-5; D remains ambiguous. V dropped 3 bases and J dropped 2 bases, with 7 bases sitting between them. This CDR3 spans 12 amino acids. The germline CDR1 and CDR2 sequences are DFQATT and SNEGSKA (reference sequence). The CDR3 DNA is TGCAGTGCTAGTAGTCAGCAAGAGACCCAGTACTTC. It encodes CSASSQQETQYF.

This chain joins TRBV5-1 and TRBJ2-3, with D perhaps TRBD1 (7 bases). Trimming took off 4 bases at V and 5 bases at J, with 17 bases between the two ends. Germline V gives CDR1 SGHRS, CDR2 YFSETQ. The CDR3 loop spans 15 amino acids. The chain's CDR3 is CASSSEDRRGDTQYF. CDR3 sequence (DNA): TGCGCCAGCAGCAGTGAGGACAGGCGGGGAGATACGCAGTATTTT.

This clonotype appeared a few times. V is TRBV18 and J is TRBJ2-1; D uncertain. Trimming left V 0 bases short and J 4 bases short, with 7 bases between. The germline gives CDR1 KGHSH, CDR2 LQKENI. The CDR3 totals 14 residues. The CDR3 DNA reads TGTGCCAGCTCACCACCTCGGGTGTACAATGAGCAGTTCTTC. This codes for CASSPPRVYNEQFF.

This clonotype has just one count. V is TRBV28 and J is TRBJ1-1; D unclear. This CDR3 spans 15 amino acids. V lost 4 bases to trimming and J lost 6 bases, with 18 bases between them. The germline V gene has CDR1 MDHEN and CDR2 SYDVKM. The DNA of the CDR3 is TGTGCCAGCAGTTCCACAACCGAGGCTGCTTCTGAAGCTTTCTTT. Encoded protein: CASSSTTEAASEAFF.

This clonotype was recorded only once. This chain uses TRBV5-1 with TRBJ2-3; TRBD2 matches at 12 bases. The CDR3 is 16 amino acids. The ends lost 7 bases at V and 4 bases at J; junction bases unmatched: 10. The V gene's germline CDR1 is SGHRS and CDR2 YFSETQ. The CDR3 here is CASRHGLAGSPDTQYF. CDR3 bases: TGCGCCAGCCGTCACGGACTAGCGGGGTCGCCAGATACGCAGTATTTT.

This clonotype was recorded a few times. The CDR3 nucleotides are TGTGCCAGCAGTTACGTAGAGGACGGCGAAAAACTGTTTTTT. Protein sequence: CASSYVEDGEKLFF. The gene calls are TRBV6-2 or TRBV6-3 and TRBJ1-4; D remains unclear. The CDR3 is 14 amino acids. Germline V gives CDR1 MNHEY, CDR2 SVGEGT. Between the trimmed V and J ends, which lost 2 bases and 8 bases, there was a span of 12 bases.

This clonotype was recorded a few times. This chain links TRBV6-9 with TRBJ2-1; D gene ambiguous. The CDR3 covers 15 residues. V dropped 2 bases and J dropped 7 bases, with 15 bases sitting between them. In germline, CDR1 is MNHGY, CDR2 SVAAGI. This CDR3 reads CASSYDPVSKNEQFF. Written as DNA, the CDR3 is TGTGCCAGCAGTTATGACCCCGTGTCGAAGAATGAGCAGTTCTTC.

In its sample, this clonotype was seen a few times. The V and J genes are TRBV20-1 and TRBJ1-4; possible D gene TRBD1, 5 bases. Trimming took off 5 bases at V and 3 bases at J, with 19 bases between the two ends. The CDR3 is made up of 16 amino acids. From germline, CDR1 is DFQATT and CDR2 SNEGSKA (reference sequence). DNA of the CDR3: TGCAGTGCTGACGGGGCAGGGAGGGGTTCTAATGAAAAACTGTTTTTT. Translating gives CSADGAGRGSNEKLFF.

The V and J genes are TRBV5-1 and TRBJ1-4, with D possibly matching TRBD1 (6 bases). Trimming pared 4 bases from V and 7 bases from J, leaving 20 bases between. CDR3 length: 16 residues. Germline V gene data show CDR1 as SGHRS and CDR2 as YFSETQ. Here the CDR3 DNA reads TGCGCCAGCAGCCCCCTCATCAAGGGGGGGGGTGAAAAACTGTTTTTT. The encoded protein is CASSPLIKGGGEKLFF. The variable domain in full, with the rest retrieved from reference TRBV5-1 and TRBJ1-4, is KAGVTQTPRYLIKTRGQQVTLSCSPISGHRSVSWYQQTPGQGLQFLFEYFSETQRNKGNFPGRFSGRQFSNSRSEMNVSTLELGDSALYLCASSPLIKGGGEKLFFGSGTQLSVL.

A few counts support this clonotype. J is TRBJ1-4 and V is TRBV4-3; TRBD1 matches at 7 bases. Germline loops: CDR1 LGHNA, CDR2 YSLEER. The J segment lost 7 bases and the V segment lost 3 bases, leaving 8 bases of the junction unmatched. The CDR3 extends over 15 amino acids. CDR3: CASSQRDRWVEKLFF. DNA of the CDR3: TGCGCCAGCAGCCAGAGGGACAGATGGGTTGAAAAACTGTTTTTT.

J is TRBJ1-2 and V is TRBV4-3; tentative D call: TRBD1 (6 bases). Between the trimmed V and J ends, which lost 3 bases and 0 bases, there was a span of 11 bases. The CDR3 contains 15 residues. Looked up from germline, CDR1 is LGHNA and CDR2 is YSLEER. This CDR3 reads CASSHGTYANYGYTF. The CDR3 DNA reads TGCGCCAGCAGCCACGGGACATACGCTAACTATGGCTACACCTTC.

This clonotype was seen repeatedly, ten times or more. This chain links TRBV13 with TRBJ2-3; no clear D. Per germline, CDR1 PRHDT and CDR2 FYEKMQ (reference sequence). The CDR3 is 13 residues long. The V and J ends lost 8 bases and 3 bases respectively, with 12 bases between them. The CDR3 nucleotides are TGTGCCAGCTCCCCGGCCTCTACAGATACGCAGTATTTT. Translation gives CASSPASTDTQYF.

This clonotype was seen only a few times. The chain recombines TRBV15 with TRBJ1-1; D possibly corresponds to TRBD1 (5 bases). The germline V and J ends were trimmed by 9 bases and 1 base, with 12 bases remaining between them. The CDR3 loop spans 13 amino acids. Germline V lookup: CDR1 LNHNV, CDR2 YYDKDF (reference sequence). This CDR3 is CATGERENTEAFF. The CDR3, as DNA: TGTGCCACAGGGGAAAGAGAGAACACTGAAGCTTTCTTT.

The chain combines TRBV13 with TRBJ2-1, with D possibly matching TRBD2 (5 bases). V was cut by 4 bases and J by 8 bases, with 21 bases left in between. Germline V CDR1 and CDR2: PRHDT, FYEKMQ (reference sequence). CDR3 length: 16 residues. CDR3 DNA sequence: TGTGCCAGCAGCTGGACTGTCAGCAAGGAATCCGATGAGCAGTTCTTC. Protein product: CASSWTVSKESDEQFF.

The chain recombines TRBV5-1 with TRBJ2-7; D may be TRBD2 (6 bases). Germline CDR1 reads SGHRS; CDR2 reads YFSETQ. With 2 bases removed from V and 6 bases from J, the gap between germline ends came to 18 bases. This CDR3 region has 15 residues. Here the CDR3 DNA reads TGCGCCAGCAGCTTCGAAGGAGGGTCCTGGCGCGAGCAGTACTTC. Translation gives CASSFEGGSWREQYF.

The chain carries TRBV3-1 and TRBJ2-5; D not resolved. The germline V and J ends were trimmed by 1 base and 5 bases, with 8 bases remaining between them. The CDR3 consists of 13 residues. Per the germline V gene, CDR1 is LGHDT and CDR2 is YNNKEL (reference sequence). The CDR3 is CASSQAYWETQYF. DNA of the CDR3: TGTGCCAGCAGCCAAGCTTACTGGGAGACCCAGTACTTC.

The chain joins TRBV4-1 to TRBJ1-6; D unclear. Trimming left V 0 bases short and J 10 bases short, with 25 bases between. The CDR3 sequence is 19 residues long. Germline-derived CDR1 and CDR2 are MGHRA and YSYEKL. In DNA, the CDR3 is TGCGCCAGCAGCCAAGATTTCAACTTGGCGGGAGCCGCTGACTCACCCCTCCACTTT. Protein product: CASSQDFNLAGAADSPLHF.

This clonotype was seen ten or more times. The chain employs TRBV4-1 and TRBJ1-6; the match to TRBD1 covers 7 bases. V lost 9 bases, J lost 7 bases, and 6 bases stayed unmatched. The CDR3 length is 13 residues. Per germline, CDR1 MGHRA and CDR2 YSYEKL. The CDR3 spells CASSGTVNSPLHF. The CDR3 coding sequence is TGCGCCAGTTCCGGGACAGTCAATTCACCCCTCCACTTT.

This clonotype was seen more than once but under ten times. This chain joins TRBV14 and TRBJ1-2; D possibly corresponds to TRBD1 (6 bases). V lost 1 base and J lost 5, with 11 bases in between. CDR3 length: 14 amino acids. Germline assignment: CDR1 SGHDN and CDR2 FVKESK. DNA for the CDR3: TGTGCCAGCAGCCAAGTGGGGGGCTCATATGGCTACACCTTC. Protein sequence: CASSQVGGSYGYTF.

The chain is built from TRBV5-6 and TRBJ1-5; the match to TRBD1 covers 10 bases. V shed 1 base and J 3 bases; nucleotides not matched to a gene: 7. The germline gives CDR1 SGHDT, CDR2 YYEEEE. The CDR3 consists of 17 residues. Here the CDR3 DNA reads TGTGCCAGCAGCTTGTTGGGACAGGGGATGTCCAATCAGCCCCAGCATTTT. Translation: CASSLLGQGMSNQPQHF.

This rearrangement joins TRBV20-1 to TRBJ1-6, with unresolved D. Germline V gene data show CDR1 as DFQATT and CDR2 as SNEGSKA (reference sequence). Trimming removed 1 base at V and 7 bases at J, with 11 bases between. The CDR3 is 14 residues long. CDR3 nucleotide sequence: TGCAGTGCTAGAGGGGGTGTCAAAAATTCACCCCTCCACTTT. It translates to CSARGGVKNSPLHF.

The table lists this clonotype with a few counts. The rearrangement uses TRBV7-9 and TRBJ1-1; 7 bases line up with TRBD1. CDR1 is SEHNR, CDR2 FQNEAQ, per germline (reference sequence). The CDR3 has 17 amino acids. J gave up 4 bases and V 5 bases, and 16 bases lay outside the gene matches. The CDR3 loop is CASSPPRGRLSSTEAFF. In DNA, the CDR3 is TGTGCCAGCAGCCCACCGAGGGGGCGCTTATCGAGCACTGAAGCTTTCTTT.

The chain couples TRBV28 to TRBJ1-2; a weak D match, TRBD1 (6 bases). CDR1 and CDR2 (germline): MDHEN, SYDVKM. Trimming cost V 6 bases and J 5 bases, with 16 bases left between them. The CDR3 spans 14 residues. CDR3 nucleotides: TGTGCCAGCAGGACCATTACAGGGAGTTATGGCTACACCTTC. Protein: CASRTITGSYGYTF.